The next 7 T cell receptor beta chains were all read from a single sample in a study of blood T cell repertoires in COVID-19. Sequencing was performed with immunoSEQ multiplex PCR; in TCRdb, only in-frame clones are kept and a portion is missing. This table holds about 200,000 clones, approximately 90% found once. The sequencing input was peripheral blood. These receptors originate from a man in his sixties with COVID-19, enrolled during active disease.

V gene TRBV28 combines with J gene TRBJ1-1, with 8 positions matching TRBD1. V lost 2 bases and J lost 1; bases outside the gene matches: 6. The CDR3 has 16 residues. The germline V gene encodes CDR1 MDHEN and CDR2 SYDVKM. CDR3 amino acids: CASSLRPGGSNTEAFF. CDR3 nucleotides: TGTGCCAGCAGTTTACGGCCAGGGGGCTCGAACACTGAAGCTTTCTTT.

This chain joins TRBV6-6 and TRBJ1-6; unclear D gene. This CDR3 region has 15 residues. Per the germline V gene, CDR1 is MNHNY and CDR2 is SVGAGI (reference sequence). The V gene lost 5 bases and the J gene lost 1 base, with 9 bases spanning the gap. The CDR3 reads CASSPPRSYNSPLHF. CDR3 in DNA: TGTGCCAGCAGTCCCCCCCGGTCCTATAATTCACCCCTCCACTTT.

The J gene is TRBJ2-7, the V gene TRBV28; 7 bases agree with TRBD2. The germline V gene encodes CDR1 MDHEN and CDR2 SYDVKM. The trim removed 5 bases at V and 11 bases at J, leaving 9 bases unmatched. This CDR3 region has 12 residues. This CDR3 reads CASSIPGRLEYF. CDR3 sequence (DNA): TGTGCCAGCAGTATCCCCGGGAGGCTAGAGTACTTC.

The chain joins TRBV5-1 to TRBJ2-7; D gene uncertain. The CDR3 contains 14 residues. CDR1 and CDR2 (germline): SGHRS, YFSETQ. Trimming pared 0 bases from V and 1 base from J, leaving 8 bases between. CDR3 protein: CASSLVRNSYEQYF. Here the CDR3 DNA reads TGCGCCAGCAGCTTGGTCAGAAATTCCTACGAGCAGTACTTC.

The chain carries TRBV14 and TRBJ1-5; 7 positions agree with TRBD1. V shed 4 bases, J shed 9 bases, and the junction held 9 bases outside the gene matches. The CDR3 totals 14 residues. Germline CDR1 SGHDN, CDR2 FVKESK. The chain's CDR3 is CASSPAGQPGPQHF. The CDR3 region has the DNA TGTGCCAGCAGCCCGGCGGGACAGCCTGGGCCCCAGCATTTT.

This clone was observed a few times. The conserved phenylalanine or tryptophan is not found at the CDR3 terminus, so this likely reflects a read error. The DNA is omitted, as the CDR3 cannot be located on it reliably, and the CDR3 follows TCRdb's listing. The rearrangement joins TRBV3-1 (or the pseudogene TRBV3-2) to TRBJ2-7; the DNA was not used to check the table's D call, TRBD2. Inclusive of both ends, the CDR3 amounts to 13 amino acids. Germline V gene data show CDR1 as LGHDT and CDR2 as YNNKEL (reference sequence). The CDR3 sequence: CASSQDLRGGFIL.

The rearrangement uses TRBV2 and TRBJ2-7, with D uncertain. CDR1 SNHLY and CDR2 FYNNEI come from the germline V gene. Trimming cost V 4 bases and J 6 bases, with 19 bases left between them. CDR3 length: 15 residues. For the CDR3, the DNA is TGTGCCAGCAGTGGTAAGAGACCAGGATCCAGCGAGCAGTACTTC. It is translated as CASSGKRPGSSEQYF.